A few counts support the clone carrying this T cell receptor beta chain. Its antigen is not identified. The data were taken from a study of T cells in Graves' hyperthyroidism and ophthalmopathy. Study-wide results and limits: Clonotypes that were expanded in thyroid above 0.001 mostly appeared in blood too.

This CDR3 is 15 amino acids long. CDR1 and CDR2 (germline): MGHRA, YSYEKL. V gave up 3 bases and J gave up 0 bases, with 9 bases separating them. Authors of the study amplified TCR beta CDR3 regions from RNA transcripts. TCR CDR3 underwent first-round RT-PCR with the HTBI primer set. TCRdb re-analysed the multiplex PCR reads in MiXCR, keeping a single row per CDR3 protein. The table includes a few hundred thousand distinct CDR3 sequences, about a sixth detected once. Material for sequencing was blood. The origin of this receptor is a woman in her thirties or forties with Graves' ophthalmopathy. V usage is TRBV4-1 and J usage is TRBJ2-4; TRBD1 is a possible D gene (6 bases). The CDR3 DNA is TGCGCCAGCAGCCAGGGGACAATAGCCAAAAACATTCAGTACTTC. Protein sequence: CASSQGTIAKNIQYF.